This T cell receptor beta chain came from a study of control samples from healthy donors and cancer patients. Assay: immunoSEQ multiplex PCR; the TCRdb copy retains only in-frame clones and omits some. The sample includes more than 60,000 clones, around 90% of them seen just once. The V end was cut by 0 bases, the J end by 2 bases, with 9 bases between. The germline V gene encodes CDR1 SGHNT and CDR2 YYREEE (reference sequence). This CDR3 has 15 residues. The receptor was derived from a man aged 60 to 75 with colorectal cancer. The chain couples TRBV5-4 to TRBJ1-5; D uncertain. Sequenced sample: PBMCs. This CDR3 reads CASSLGAGGNQPQHF. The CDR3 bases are TGTGCCAGCAGCTTGGGGGCTGGGGGCAATCAGCCCCAGCATTTT.